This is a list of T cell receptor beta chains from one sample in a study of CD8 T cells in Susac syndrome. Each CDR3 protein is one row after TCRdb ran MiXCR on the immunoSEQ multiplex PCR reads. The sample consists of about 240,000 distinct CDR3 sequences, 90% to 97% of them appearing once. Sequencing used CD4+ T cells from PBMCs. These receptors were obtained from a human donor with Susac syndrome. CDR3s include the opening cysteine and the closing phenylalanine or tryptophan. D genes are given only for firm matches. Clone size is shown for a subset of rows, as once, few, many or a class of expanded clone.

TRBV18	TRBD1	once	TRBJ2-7	CASSPPGQGGYEQYF	TGTGCCAGCTCACCGCCGGGACAGGGAGGCTACGAGCAGTACTTC
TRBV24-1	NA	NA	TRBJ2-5	CATSDSYQETQYF	TGTGCCACCAGTGATTCGTACCAAGAGACCCAGTACTTC
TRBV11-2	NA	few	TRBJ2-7	CASSPRSTASSHEQYF	TGTGCCAGCAGCCCGAGATCGACGGCAAGTTCCCACGAGCAGTACTTC
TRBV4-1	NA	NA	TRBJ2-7	CASSQEVTGYEQYF	TGCGCCAGCAGCCAAGAAGTGACTGGCTACGAGCAGTACTTC
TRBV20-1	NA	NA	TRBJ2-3	CSARLLGDTQYF	TGCAGTGCTAGGTTACTAGGAGATACGCAGTATTTT
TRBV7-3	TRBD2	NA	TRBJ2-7	CASSSRLAGLDEQYF	TGTGCCAGCAGCTCCCGACTAGCGGGACTCGACGAGCAGTACTTC
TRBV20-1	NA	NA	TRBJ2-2	CSARWQASTGELFF	TGCAGTGCTAGGTGGCAGGCTAGCACCGGGGAGCTGTTTTTT
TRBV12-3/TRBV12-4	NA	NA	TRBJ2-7	CASSPRPNQVYF	TGTGCCAGCAGTCCCAGACCTAATCAGGTGTACTTC
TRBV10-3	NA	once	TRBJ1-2	CAISARETTGSTNYGYTF	TGTGCCATCAGCGCGAGGGAGACAACCGGATCCACTAACTATGGCTACACCTTC
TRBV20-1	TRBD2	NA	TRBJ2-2	CSAVSSGRNTGELFF	TGCAGTGCTGTTTCTAGCGGGAGAAACACCGGGGAGCTGTTTTTT
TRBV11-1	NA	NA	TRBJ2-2	CASSLGTPNTGELFF	TGTGCCAGCAGCTTAGGGACACCGAACACCGGGGAGCTGTTTTTT
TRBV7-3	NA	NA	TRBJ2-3	CASSLTGYLASTDTQYF	TGTGCCAGCAGCTTAACAGGGTACCTTGCTAGCACAGATACGCAGTATTTT
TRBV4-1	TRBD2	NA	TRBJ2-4	CASSPGLAGVLAKNIQYF	TGCGCCAGCAGCCCGGGACTAGCGGGAGTCTTAGCCAAAAACATTCAGTACTTC
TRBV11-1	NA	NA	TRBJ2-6	CASSLGISGANVLTF	TGTGCCAGCAGCTTGGGAATTTCTGGGGCCAACGTCCTGACTTTC
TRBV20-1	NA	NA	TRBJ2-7	CSARGRDDYEQYF	TGCAGTGCTAGAGGGCGGGATGACTACGAGCAGTACTTC
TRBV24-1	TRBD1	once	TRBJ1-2	CATRGQGHEGYTF	TGTGCCACGAGGGGACAGGGCCACGAGGGCTACACCTTC
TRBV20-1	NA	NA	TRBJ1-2	CSASSIFDYTF	TGCAGTGCTAGTTCAATTTTCGACTACACCTTC
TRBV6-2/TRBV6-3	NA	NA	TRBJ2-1	CASSRGHNEQFF	TGTGCCAGCAGTCGGGGCCACAATGAGCAGTTCTTC
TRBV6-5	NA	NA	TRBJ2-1	CASSYAPGTIYNEQFF	TGTGCCAGCAGTTATGCCCCCGGGACAATCTACAATGAGCAGTTCTTC
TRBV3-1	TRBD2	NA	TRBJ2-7	CASSHTSGSGYEQYF	TGTGCCAGCAGTCACACTAGCGGGAGTGGATACGAGCAGTACTTC
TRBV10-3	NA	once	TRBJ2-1	CAISEQSSYNEQFF	TGTGCCATCAGTGAACAAAGCTCCTACAATGAGCAGTTCTTC
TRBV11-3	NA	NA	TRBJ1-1	CASSTTGYEAFF	TGTGCCAGCAGCACTACAGGGTATGAAGCTTTCTTT
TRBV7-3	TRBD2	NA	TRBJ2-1	CASSLTSGRLNEQFF	TGTGCCAGCAGCTTGACTAGCGGGAGGTTGAATGAGCAGTTCTTC
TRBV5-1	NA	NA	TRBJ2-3	CASSLGDSGVNTQYF	TGCGCCAGCAGCTTGGGAGACTCCGGCGTGAATACGCAGTATTTT
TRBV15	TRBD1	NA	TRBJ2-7	CATSRNRDSPYEQYF	TGTGCCACCAGCAGAAACCGGGACAGCCCCTACGAGCAGTACTTC
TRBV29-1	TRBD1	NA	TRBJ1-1	CSVHQGGSTEAFF	TGCAGCGTACACCAGGGGGGGAGCACTGAAGCTTTCTTT
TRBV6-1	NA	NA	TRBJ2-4	CASSEELILAKNIQYF	TGTGCCAGCAGTGAAGAACTGATCCTGGCCAAAAACATTCAGTACTTC
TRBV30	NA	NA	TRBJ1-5	CAWSVLGYQPQHF	TGTGCCTGGAGTGTACTCGGTTATCAGCCCCAGCATTTT
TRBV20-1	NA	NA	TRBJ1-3	CSAPKSWGAGNTIYF	TGCAGTGCTCCAAAGAGCTGGGGGGCTGGAAACACCATATATTTT
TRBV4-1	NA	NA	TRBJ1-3	CASSHGGQYSGNTIYF	TGCGCCAGCAGCCATGGCGGTCAGTACTCTGGAAACACCATATATTTT
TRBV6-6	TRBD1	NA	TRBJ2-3	CASKNGQGARDTQYF	TGTGCCAGCAAGAACGGACAGGGGGCGCGTGATACGCAGTATTTT
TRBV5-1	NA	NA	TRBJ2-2	CASSPGQNTNTGELFF	TGCGCCAGCAGCCCAGGACAGAATACTAACACCGGGGAGCTGTTTTTT
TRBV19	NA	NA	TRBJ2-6	CASSPVSHISGANVLTF	TGTGCCAGTAGTCCAGTATCACATATCTCTGGGGCCAACGTCCTGACTTTC
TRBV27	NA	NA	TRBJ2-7	CASSPPQVGTYEQYF	TGTGCCAGCAGTCCCCCCCAAGTAGGGACCTACGAGCAGTACTTC
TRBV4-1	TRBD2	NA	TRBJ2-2	CASSQPGTRSNGRELFF	TGCGCCAGCAGCCAACCCGGGACTAGATCTAATGGCAGGGAGCTGTTTTTT
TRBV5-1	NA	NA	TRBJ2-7	CASSPDRYYEQYF	TGCGCCAGCAGCCCCGACAGATACTACGAGCAGTACTTC
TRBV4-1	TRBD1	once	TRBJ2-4	CASSQPGGRNIQYF	TGCGCCAGCAGCCAGCCAGGGGGCCGGAACATTCAGTACTTC
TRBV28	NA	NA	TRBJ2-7	CASNTNSYYYEQYF	TGTGCCAGCAACACGAACTCGTACTACTACGAGCAGTACTTC
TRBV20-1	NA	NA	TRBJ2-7	CSAPFRGLEQYF	TGCAGTGCTCCTTTTCGTGGGCTGGAGCAGTACTTC
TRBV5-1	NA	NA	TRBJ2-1	CASSLGTFDNEQFF	TGCGCCAGCAGCTTGGGGACATTTGACAATGAGCAGTTCTTC
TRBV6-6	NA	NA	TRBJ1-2	CAIEQGLYGYTF	TGTGCCATCGAGCAGGGTTTATATGGCTACACCTTC
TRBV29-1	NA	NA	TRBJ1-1	CSVVNQGRTEAFF	TGCAGCGTTGTCAATCAGGGAAGAACTGAAGCTTTCTTT
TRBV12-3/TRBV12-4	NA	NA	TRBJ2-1	CASSLRRYNEQFF	TGTGCCAGCAGTTTACGGAGATACAATGAGCAGTTCTTC
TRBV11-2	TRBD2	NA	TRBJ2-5	CASSPILLAGGQYF	TGTGCCAGCAGCCCCATCCTCCTAGCGGGAGGCCAGTACTTC
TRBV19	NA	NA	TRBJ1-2	CASSIRDGDSYGYTF	TGTGCCAGTAGTATCCGGGACGGAGACTCCTATGGCTACACCTTC
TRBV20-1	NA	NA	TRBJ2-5	CSAPMASAQQETQYF	TGCAGTGCCCCCATGGCTAGCGCGCAACAAGAGACCCAGTACTTC
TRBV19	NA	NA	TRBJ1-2	CASSIQRNLYGYTF	TGTGCCAGTAGTATACAACGGAACCTCTATGGCTACACCTTC
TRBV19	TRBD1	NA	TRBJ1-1	CASSLHTTGTAFF	TGTGCCAGTAGTCTGCACACGACAGGGACGGCTTTCTTT
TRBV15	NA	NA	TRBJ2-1	CATSREGTPNNEQFF	TGTGCCACCAGCAGAGAAGGGACTCCTAACAATGAGCAGTTCTTC
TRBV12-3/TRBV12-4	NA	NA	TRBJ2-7	CASSLGDRGLEQYF	TGTGCCAGCAGTTTAGGGGACCGTGGGTTGGAGCAGTACTTC
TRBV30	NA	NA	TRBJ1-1	CASRAGRIGTEAFF	TGTGCCTCAAGGGCAGGGAGGATAGGCACTGAAGCTTTCTTT
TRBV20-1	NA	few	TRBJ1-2	CSARGPYGYTF	TGCAGTGCTAGAGGGCCCTATGGCTACACCTTC
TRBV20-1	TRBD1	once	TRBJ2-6	CSGIYSTGHPSGANVLTF	TGCAGTGGGATATATTCGACAGGGCACCCCTCTGGGGCCAACGTCCTGACTTTC
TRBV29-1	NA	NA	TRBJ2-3	CSVNFPGGLRSTDTQYF	TGCAGCGTGAACTTTCCAGGGGGACTCCGGAGCACAGATACGCAGTATTTT
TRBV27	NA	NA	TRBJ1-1	CASNRGTNTEAFF	TGTGCCAGCAATCGTGGGACCAACACTGAAGCTTTCTTT
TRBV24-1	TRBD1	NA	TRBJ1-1	CATSDPGTGRTEAFF	TGTGCCACCAGTGACCCCGGGACAGGGAGGACTGAAGCTTTCTTT